Listed below are T cell receptor beta chains from one sample, sequenced in a study of PD-L1 blockade in urothelial cancer. Produced via immunoSEQ multiplex PCR; TCRdb's table is partial and in-frame only. The table shows around 50,000 clones, with roughly 88% occurring only once. Sequencing was performed on PBMCs, taken around atezolizumab (anti-PD-L1) treatment. The receptors were gathered from a man aged 50 or older with urothelial cancer. Each CDR3 is given with its conserved first and last residue. D genes are given only for firm matches. Rows give clone size only sometimes, using once, few, many, or a class for an expanded clone.

d_gene | abundance | j_gene | v_gene | CDR3aa | CDR3nt
TRBD1 | . | TRBJ1-2 | TRBV30 | CAWTLGTADGYTF | TGTGCCTGGACCTTAGGGACAGCCGATGGCTACACCTTC
. | . | TRBJ2-1 | TRBV27 | CASSKRGGDNEQFF | TGTGCCAGCAGTAAGCGAGGAGGGGACAATGAGCAGTTCTTC
TRBD1 | . | TRBJ1-1 | TRBV19 | CASRVRGRGTNEAFF | TGTGCCAGTAGGGTGAGGGGGCGAGGTACTAATGAAGCTTTCTTT
. | once | TRBJ2-7 | TRBV7-2 | CASSPTSYEQYF | TGTGCCAGCAGCCCAACTAGCTACGAGCAGTACTTC
TRBD2 | . | TRBJ2-1 | TRBV6-5 | CASTRLAGLQNEQFF | TGTGCCAGCACTCGACTAGCGGGACTACAAAATGAGCAGTTCTTC
. | . | TRBJ1-4 | TRBV7-2 | CASSPGISMIGEKLFF | TGTGCCAGCAGCCCAGGGATTTCTATGATCGGGGAAAAACTGTTTTTT
TRBD2 | . | TRBJ2-1 | TRBV13 | CASSQQAGVGYNEQFF | TGTGCCAGCAGCCAACAGGCGGGAGTAGGCTACAATGAGCAGTTCTTC
. | few | TRBJ1-5 | TRBV6-5 | CASTPSKGGNQPQHF | TGTGCCAGCACCCCGTCGAAGGGAGGCAATCAGCCCCAGCATTTT
TRBD1 | few | TRBJ2-1 | TRBV19 | CASSLRTGVDEQFF | TGTGCCAGTAGTTTACGGACAGGGGTAGATGAGCAGTTCTTC
TRBD1 | . | TRBJ1-4 | TRBV11-2 | CASSLPRQGGEKLFF | TGTGCCAGCAGCTTACCCCGACAGGGGGGTGAAAAACTGTTTTTT
. | . | TRBJ1-5 | TRBV19 | CASSRTLGGEQPQHF | TGTGCCAGTAGTCGAACGTTGGGAGGCGAGCAGCCCCAGCATTTT
TRBD2 | . | TRBJ2-6 | TRBV6-1 | CASSETSGSGANVLTF | TGTGCCAGCAGTGAGACTAGCGGCTCTGGGGCCAACGTCCTGACTTTC
TRBD2 | . | TRBJ2-1 | TRBV10-3 | CAISPGLAGSNEQFF | TGTGCCATCAGTCCGGGACTAGCGGGAAGCAATGAGCAGTTCTTC
TRBD2 | . | TRBJ2-6 | TRBV7-8 | CASSSWTSGRLSSGANVLTF | TGTGCCAGCAGCTCGTGGACTAGCGGGAGACTAAGCTCTGGGGCCAACGTCCTGACTTTC
TRBD2 | . | TRBJ2-1 | TRBV27 | CASSFAGGNEQFF | TGTGCCAGCAGTTTTGCGGGGGGCAATGAGCAGTTCTTC
. | . | TRBJ1-1 | TRBV29-1 | CGGGRTTEAFF | TGCGGGGGGGGTCGTACCACTGAAGCTTTCTTT
TRBD1 | . | TRBJ1-6 | TRBV27 | CASSPGQAIWNSPLHF | TGTGCCAGCAGTCCGGGACAGGCGATTTGGAATTCACCCCTCCACTTT
. | . | TRBJ1-5 | TRBV19 | CASSIGGPRPQHF | TGTGCCAGTAGTATAGGGGGCCCTCGGCCCCAGCATTTT
TRBD1 | . | TRBJ2-2 | TRBV6-1 | CASSKGTGTGELFF | TGTGCCAGCAGTAAAGGGACAGGGACCGGGGAGCTGTTTTTT
. | . | TRBJ2-2 | TRBV15 | CATSRDTQAGGELFF | TGTGCCACCAGCAGAGATACCCAGGCCGGCGGGGAGCTGTTTTTT
. | . | TRBJ1-1 | TRBV6-1 | CASSVWDMNTEAFF | TGTGCCAGCAGTGTCTGGGACATGAACACTGAAGCTTTCTTT
TRBD2 | . | TRBJ2-7 | TRBV14 | CASSQRLAGGDEQYF | TGTGCCAGCAGCCAACGGCTAGCGGGAGGGGACGAGCAGTACTTC
. | . | TRBJ2-3 | TRBV5-1 | CASSLVGRVSTDTQYF | TGCGCCAGCAGCTTGGTTGGCAGGGTGAGCACAGATACGCAGTATTTT
TRBD1 | . | TRBJ2-5 | TRBV6-5 | CATWSGGETQYF | TGTGCCACCTGGTCAGGGGGAGAGACCCAGTACTTC
TRBD1 | . | TRBJ2-7 | TRBV29-1 | CSVDPGQENVTYEQYF | TGCAGCGTTGACCCGGGACAGGAAAATGTCACCTACGAGCAGTACTTC
. | . | TRBJ1-1 | TRBV18 | CASSRKGGVDTEAFF | TGTGCCAGCTCACGAAAGGGGGGGGTAGACACTGAAGCTTTCTTT
TRBD2 | . | TRBJ2-1 | TRBV27 | CASSLVGLAGATSEQFF | TGTGCCAGCAGTTTAGTGGGACTAGCGGGAGCGACGTCCGAGCAGTTCTTC
TRBD1 | . | TRBJ1-4 | TRBV5-1 | CASSPVPQQGLQHNEKLFF | TGCGCCAGCAGCCCTGTGCCGCAACAGGGGCTCCAACATAATGAAAAACTGTTTTTT
. | . | TRBJ2-7 | TRBV6-5 | CASSDRRTYEQYF | TGTGCCAGCTCCGACAGGAGGACCTACGAGCAGTACTTC
TRBD1 | few | TRBJ1-1 | TRBV11-3 | CASSPGQGITEAFF | TGTGCCAGCAGCCCGGGACAGGGGATTACTGAAGCTTTCTTT
. | . | TRBJ2-5 | TRBV18 | CASSPGGETQYF | TGTGCCAGCTCCCCTGGGGGGGAGACCCAGTACTTC
. | . | TRBJ2-3 | TRBV11-3 | CASSPGTSSTGTQYF | TGTGCCAGCAGCCCCGGGACTTCCAGCACGGGTACGCAGTATTTT
TRBD1 | . | TRBJ2-2 | TRBV7-9 | CASSIQGIGELFF | TGTGCCAGCAGCATACAGGGGATCGGGGAGCTGTTTTTT
TRBD2 | . | TRBJ2-1 | TRBV27 | CASSSFSGNNEQFF | TGTGCCAGCAGTTCGTTCAGCGGGAACAATGAGCAGTTCTTC
. | . | TRBJ2-3 | TRBV9 | CASSPSGGYTDTQYF | TGTGCCAGCAGCCCGAGTGGGGGGTACACAGATACGCAGTATTTT
. | . | TRBJ1-1 | TRBV29-1 | CSVREGGSEAFF | TGCAGCGTTAGGGAAGGGGGTTCTGAAGCTTTCTTT
TRBD1 | once | TRBJ1-6 | TRBV10-3 | CAIRGQGFHNSPLHF | TGTGCCATCAGGGGACAGGGCTTCCATAATTCACCCCTCCACTTT
TRBD2 | . | TRBJ2-5 | TRBV27 | CASSPGLAGTPVGETQYF | TGTGCCAGCAGCCCGGGACTAGCGGGGACGCCGGTCGGGGAGACCCAGTACTTC
. | . | TRBJ1-1 | TRBV7-9 | CASSEAGDEAFF | TGTGCCAGCAGCGAGGCGGGGGATGAAGCTTTCTTT
. | . | TRBJ2-3 | TRBV20-1 | CSVKRADTQYF | TGCAGTGTCAAGAGGGCAGATACGCAGTATTTT
TRBD1 | . | TRBJ2-3 | TRBV15 | CATSRDPGGDWGTQYF | TGTGCCACCAGCAGAGATCCAGGGGGAGACTGGGGTACGCAGTATTTT
. | . | TRBJ2-5 | TRBV5-1 | CASRTDQETQYF | TGCGCCAGCAGGACAGACCAAGAGACCCAGTACTTC
. | . | TRBJ2-5 | TRBV11-1 | CASSLEQPQETQYF | TGTGCCAGCAGCTTAGAACAGCCCCAAGAGACCCAGTACTTC
TRBD1 | . | TRBJ2-6 | TRBV5-4 | CASRFRDRGSGANVLTF | TGTGCCAGCAGGTTCCGGGACAGGGGGTCTGGGGCCAACGTCCTGACTTTC
TRBD1 | . | TRBJ2-2 | TRBV9 | CASSVPGQGGGELFF | TGTGCCAGCAGCGTCCCGGGACAGGGCGGCGGGGAGCTGTTTTTT
TRBD2 | . | TRBJ2-7 | TRBV19 | CASNAGGPPYEQYF | TGTGCCAGTAACGCGGGAGGGCCGCCCTACGAGCAGTACTTC
TRBD1 | . | TRBJ1-4 | TRBV29-1 | CSVVTGGHEKLFF | TGCAGCGTCGTGACAGGGGGTCATGAAAAACTGTTTTTT